This T cell receptor beta chain was observed in a study of T cell responses to AZD1222 COVID-19 vaccine. Study-wide context: Second-dose groups at about 4 or about 12 weeks were pooled. Whole-study results and caveats: The study identified only six AZD1222 recipients as seropositive at baseline.

As concerns this clone: The target antigen is unknown.

CDR1 and CDR2 from the germline V gene are SNHLY and FYNNEI. CDR3 length: 16 residues. Trimming stripped 3 bases from V and 0 bases from J, with 12 bases between. Repertoires were generated with immunoSEQ multiplex PCR, while TCRdb's copy carries only in-frame clones and drops some. This table has 150,000 to 200,000 clones, around 90% appearing once. The starting material was peripheral blood, obtained on day 0 of AZD1222 vaccination. V gene TRBV2 combines with J gene TRBJ1-5; D perhaps matches TRBD1 (6 bases). This receptor was taken from an adult in good health. This CDR3 is CASSDGGGPSNQPQHF. In nucleotides, the CDR3 is TGTGCCAGCAGTGATGGAGGGGGGCCTAGCAATCAGCCCCAGCATTTT.